In this sample, the clone carrying this T cell receptor beta chain turned up once. The data were produced by immunoSEQ multiplex PCR, yet TCRdb's version contains in-frame clones alone and is incomplete. The repertoire holds 100,000 or so clones, with roughly nine tenths as singletons. This entry belongs to a study of T cell changes during pregnancy in multiple sclerosis. The CDR3 covers 15 residues. Germline lookup yields CDR1 LGHNA and CDR2 YNFKEQ. The V end was cut by 0 bases, the J end by 3 bases, with 10 bases between. This TCR was sampled from a female donor with multiple sclerosis, enrolled in a pregnancy study. The sequences come from peripheral blood, collected after pregnancy. The chain couples TRBV4-2 to TRBJ2-3; possible D gene TRBD1, 6 bases. The CDR3 region has the DNA TGTGCCAGCAGCCAAGACAGGGGCCCGACAGATACGCAGTATTTT. It translates to CASSQDRGPTDTQYF.